The clone carrying this T cell receptor (beta chain) was detected only a few times. No antigen is known for it. The data belong to a study of cytomegalovirus exposure and HLA in healthy donors. Turning to the study itself: The roughly 670 first-cohort repertoires shared a platform with the 120 validation repertoires, as reported in a later analysis.

The study's findings and limits: A classifier reportedly called cytomegalovirus status with high sensitivity and specificity. Among TCR beta chains, those listed as cytomegalovirus-associated numbered fewer than 200.

The assay was immunoSEQ multiplex PCR, and TCRdb's table has in-frame clones only and misses some. Here the sample spans some 130,000 clones, 85% to 90% being singletons. The approximately 120-subject validation cohort, separate from the roughly 700-subject first cohort, included the donors. CDR3 length: 15 residues. The V gene lost 1 base and the J gene lost 2 bases, with 8 bases spanning the gap. The germline gives CDR1 LNHDA, CDR2 SQIVND (reference sequence). V usage is TRBV19 and J usage is TRBJ2-2; D is uncertain. Source material: PBMCs. The clonotype originates from a man aged 25 to 45 in good health and CMV-seronegative. CDR3 residues: CASSIVADNTGELFF. The CDR3, as DNA: TGTGCCAGTAGTATAGTAGCAGACAACACCGGGGAGCTGTTTTTT.